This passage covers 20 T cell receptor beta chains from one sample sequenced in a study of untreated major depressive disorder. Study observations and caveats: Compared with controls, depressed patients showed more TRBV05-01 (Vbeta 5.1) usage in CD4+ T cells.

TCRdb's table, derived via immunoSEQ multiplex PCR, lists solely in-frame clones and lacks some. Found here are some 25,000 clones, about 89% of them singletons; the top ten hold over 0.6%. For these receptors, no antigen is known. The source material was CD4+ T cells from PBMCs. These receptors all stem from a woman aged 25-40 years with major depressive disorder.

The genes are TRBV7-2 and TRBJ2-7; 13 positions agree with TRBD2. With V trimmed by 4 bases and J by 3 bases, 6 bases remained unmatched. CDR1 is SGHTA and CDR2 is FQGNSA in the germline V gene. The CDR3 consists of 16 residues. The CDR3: CASSSTGTSGNYEQYF. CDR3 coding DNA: TGTGCCAGCAGCTCTACGGGGACTAGCGGGAACTACGAGCAGTACTTC. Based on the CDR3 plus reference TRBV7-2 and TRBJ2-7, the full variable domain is GAGVSQSPSNKVTEKGKDVELRCDPISGHTALYWYRQSLGQGLEFLIYFQGNSAPDKSGLPSDRFSAERTGGSVSTLTIQRTQQEDSAVYLCASSSTGTSGNYEQYFGPGTRLTVT.

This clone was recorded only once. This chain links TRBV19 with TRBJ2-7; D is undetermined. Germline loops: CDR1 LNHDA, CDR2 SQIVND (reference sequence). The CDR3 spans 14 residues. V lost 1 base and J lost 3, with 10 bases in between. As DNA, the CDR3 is TGTGCCAGTAGTATAGTGCCCGGTATCTACGAGCAGTACTTC. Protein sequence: CASSIVPGIYEQYF. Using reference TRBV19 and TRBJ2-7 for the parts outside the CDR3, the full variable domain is DGGITQSPKYLFRKEGQNVTLSCEQNLNHDAMYWYRQDPGQGLRLIYYSQIVNDFQKGDIAEGYSVSREKKESFPLTVTSAQKNPTAFYLCASSIVPGIYEQYFGPGTRLTVT.

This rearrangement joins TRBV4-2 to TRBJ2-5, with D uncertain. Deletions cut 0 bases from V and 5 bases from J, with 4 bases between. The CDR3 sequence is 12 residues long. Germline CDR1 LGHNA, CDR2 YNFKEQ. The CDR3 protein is CASSQEGETQYF. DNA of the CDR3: TGTGCCAGCAGCCAAGAAGGGGAGACCCAGTACTTC.

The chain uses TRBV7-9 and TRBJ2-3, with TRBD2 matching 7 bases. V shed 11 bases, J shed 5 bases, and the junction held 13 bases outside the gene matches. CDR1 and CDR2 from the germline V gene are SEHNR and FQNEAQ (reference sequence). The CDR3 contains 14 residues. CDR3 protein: CAPGGRGLIDTQYF. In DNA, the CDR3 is TGTGCCCCCGGCGGGCGGGGGTTGATAGATACGCAGTATTTT.

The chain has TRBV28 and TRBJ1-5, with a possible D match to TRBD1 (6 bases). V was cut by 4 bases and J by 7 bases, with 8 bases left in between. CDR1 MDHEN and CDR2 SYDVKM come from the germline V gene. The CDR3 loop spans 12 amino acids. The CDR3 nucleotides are TGTGCCAGCAGTTCGCAGGGGCAGCCCCAGCATTTT. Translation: CASSSQGQPQHF.

For the CDR3, the DNA is TGTGCCAGCAGCTTAGGGACAGGGTTGAACACTGAAGCTTTCTTT. This sequence encodes CASSLGTGLNTEAFF. This chain links TRBV7-9 with TRBJ1-1, with 8 nucleotides matching TRBD1. Germline CDR1 reads SEHNR; CDR2 reads FQNEAQ (reference sequence). Trimming cost V 1 base and J 0 bases; bases outside gene matches: 1. The CDR3 contains 15 residues. The full variable domain, completed using reference TRBV7-9 and TRBJ1-1, is DTGVSQNPRHKITKRGQNVTFRCDPISEHNRLYWYRQTLGQGPEFLTYFQNEAQLEKSRLLSDRFSAERPKGSFSTLEIQRTEQGDSAMYLCASSLGTGLNTEAFFGQGTRLTVV.

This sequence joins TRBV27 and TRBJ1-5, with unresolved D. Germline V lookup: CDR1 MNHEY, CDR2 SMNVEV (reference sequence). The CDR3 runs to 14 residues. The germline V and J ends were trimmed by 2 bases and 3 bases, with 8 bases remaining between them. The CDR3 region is CASSLRQSNQPQHF. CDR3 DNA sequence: TGTGCCAGCAGTTTAAGACAATCCAATCAGCCCCAGCATTTT.

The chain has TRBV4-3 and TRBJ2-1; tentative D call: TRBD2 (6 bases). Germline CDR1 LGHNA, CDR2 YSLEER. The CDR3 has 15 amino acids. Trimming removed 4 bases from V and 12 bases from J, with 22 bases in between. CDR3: CASSLLLGGEKRQFF. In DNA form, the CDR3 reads TGCGCCAGCAGCCTCCTACTCGGCGGGGAAAAGAGGCAGTTCTTC.

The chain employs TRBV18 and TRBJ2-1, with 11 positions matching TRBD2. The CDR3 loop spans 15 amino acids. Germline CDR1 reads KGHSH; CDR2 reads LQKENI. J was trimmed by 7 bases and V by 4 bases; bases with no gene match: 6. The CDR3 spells CASSLALAGGNEQFF. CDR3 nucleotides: TGTGCCAGCTCACTGGCCCTAGCGGGAGGTAATGAGCAGTTCTTC. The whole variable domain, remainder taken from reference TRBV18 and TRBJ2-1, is NAGVMQNPRHLVRRRGQEARLRCSPMKGHSHVYWYRQLPEEGLKFMVYLQKENIIDESGMPKERFSAEFPKEGPSILRIQQVVRGDSAAYFCASSLALAGGNEQFFGPGTRLTVL.

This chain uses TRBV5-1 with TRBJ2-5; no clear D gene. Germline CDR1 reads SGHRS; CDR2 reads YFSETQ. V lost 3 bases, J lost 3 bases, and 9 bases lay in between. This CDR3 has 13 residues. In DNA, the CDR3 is TGCGCCAGCAGCTCCCTCAGAGAAGAGACCCAGTACTTC. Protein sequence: CASSSLREETQYF.

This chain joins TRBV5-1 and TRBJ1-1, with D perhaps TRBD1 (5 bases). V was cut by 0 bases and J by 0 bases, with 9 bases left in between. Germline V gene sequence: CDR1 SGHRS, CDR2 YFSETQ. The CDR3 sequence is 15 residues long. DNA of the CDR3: TGCGCCAGCAGCTTGGGACAGCCGATGAACACTGAAGCTTTCTTT. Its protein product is CASSLGQPMNTEAFF.

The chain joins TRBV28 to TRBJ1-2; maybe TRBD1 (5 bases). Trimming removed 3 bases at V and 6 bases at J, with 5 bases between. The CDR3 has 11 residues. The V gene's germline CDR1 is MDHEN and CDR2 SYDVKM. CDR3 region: CASSLGDGYTF. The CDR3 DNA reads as TGTGCCAGCAGTTTGGGGGATGGCTACACCTTC.

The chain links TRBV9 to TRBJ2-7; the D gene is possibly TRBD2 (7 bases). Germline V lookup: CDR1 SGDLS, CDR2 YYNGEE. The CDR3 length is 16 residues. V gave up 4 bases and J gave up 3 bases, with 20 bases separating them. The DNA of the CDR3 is TGTGCCAGCAGCCCGGAGGGACGAGGGGGGGTCTACGAGCAGTACTTC. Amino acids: CASSPEGRGGVYEQYF.

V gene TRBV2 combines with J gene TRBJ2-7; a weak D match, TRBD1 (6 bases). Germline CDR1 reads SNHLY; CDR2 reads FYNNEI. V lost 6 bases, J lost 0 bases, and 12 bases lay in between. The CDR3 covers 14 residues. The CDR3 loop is CASRRGQSSYEQYF. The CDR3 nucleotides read TGTGCCAGCAGGAGAGGACAGAGCTCCTACGAGCAGTACTTC.

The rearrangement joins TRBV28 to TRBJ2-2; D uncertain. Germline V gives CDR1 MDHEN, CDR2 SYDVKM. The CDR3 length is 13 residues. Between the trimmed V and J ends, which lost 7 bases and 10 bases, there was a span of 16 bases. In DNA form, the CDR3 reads TGTGCCAGCAACCTAGACGCACGGGCGGAGCTGTTTTTT. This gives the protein CASNLDARAELFF.

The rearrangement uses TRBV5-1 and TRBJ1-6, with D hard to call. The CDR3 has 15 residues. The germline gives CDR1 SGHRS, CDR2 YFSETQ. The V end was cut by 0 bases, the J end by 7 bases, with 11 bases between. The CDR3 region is CASSLESGANSPLHF. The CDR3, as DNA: TGCGCCAGCAGCTTGGAATCGGGAGCCAATTCACCCCTCCACTTT.

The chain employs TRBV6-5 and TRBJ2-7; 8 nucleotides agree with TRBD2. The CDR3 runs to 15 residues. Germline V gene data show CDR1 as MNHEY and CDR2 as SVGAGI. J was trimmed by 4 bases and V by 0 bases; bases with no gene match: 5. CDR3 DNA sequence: TGTGCCAGCAGTTACTCCCCTCGGGGGGGGTACGAGCAGTACTTC. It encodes CASSYSPRGGYEQYF.

CDR3 residues: CASSPGQGGPDTQYF. The CDR3 region has the DNA TGTGCCAGCAGCCCGGGACAGGGCGGGCCAGATACGCAGTATTTT. V and J are TRBV7-9 and TRBJ2-3, with TRBD1 identical over 9 bases. This CDR3 is built from 15 residues. Per germline, CDR1 SEHNR and CDR2 FQNEAQ (reference sequence). With 5 bases clipped from V and 4 bases from J, the junction kept 7 bases outside the gene matches. The entire variable domain, with the rest obtained from reference TRBV7-9 and TRBJ2-3, is as follows: DTGVSQNPRHKITKRGQNVTFRCDPISEHNRLYWYRQTLGQGPEFLTYFQNEAQLEKSRLLSDRFSAERPKGSFSTLEIQRTEQGDSAMYLCASSPGQGGPDTQYFGPGTRLTVL.

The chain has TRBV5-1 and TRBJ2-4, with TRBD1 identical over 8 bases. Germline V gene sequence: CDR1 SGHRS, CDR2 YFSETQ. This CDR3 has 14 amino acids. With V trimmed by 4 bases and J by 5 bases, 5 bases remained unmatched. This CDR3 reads CASSHGQGENIQYF. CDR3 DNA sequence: TGCGCCAGCAGCCACGGACAGGGAGAAAACATTCAGTACTTC.

The CDR3 nucleotides are TGCAGTGGGGGAGGGAACACTGAAGCTTTCTTT. Encoded protein: CSGGGNTEAFF. The J gene is TRBJ1-1, the V gene TRBV20-1, with D uncertain. The CDR3 consists of 11 residues. The V gene's germline CDR1 is DFQATT and CDR2 SNEGSKA (reference sequence). V was pared by 7 bases and J by 1 base, with 7 bases between.